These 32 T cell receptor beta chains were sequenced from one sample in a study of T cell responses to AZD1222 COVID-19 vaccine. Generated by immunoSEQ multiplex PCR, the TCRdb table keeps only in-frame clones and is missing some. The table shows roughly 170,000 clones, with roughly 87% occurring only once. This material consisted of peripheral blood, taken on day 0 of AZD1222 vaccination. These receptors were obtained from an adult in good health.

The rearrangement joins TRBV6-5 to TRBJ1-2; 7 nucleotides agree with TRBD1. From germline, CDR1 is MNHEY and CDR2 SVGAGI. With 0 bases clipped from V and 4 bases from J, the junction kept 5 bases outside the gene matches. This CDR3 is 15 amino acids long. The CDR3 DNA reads TGTGCCAGCAGTTACTCCCCACAGGGGATCTATGGCTACACCTTC. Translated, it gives CASSYSPQGIYGYTF.

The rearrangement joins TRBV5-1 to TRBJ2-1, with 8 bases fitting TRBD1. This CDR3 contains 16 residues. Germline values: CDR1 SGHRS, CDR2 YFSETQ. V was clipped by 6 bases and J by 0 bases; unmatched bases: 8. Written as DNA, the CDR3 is TGCGCCAGCACCACTGACAGGGGACACTCCTACAATGAGCAGTTCTTC. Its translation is CASTTDRGHSYNEQFF.

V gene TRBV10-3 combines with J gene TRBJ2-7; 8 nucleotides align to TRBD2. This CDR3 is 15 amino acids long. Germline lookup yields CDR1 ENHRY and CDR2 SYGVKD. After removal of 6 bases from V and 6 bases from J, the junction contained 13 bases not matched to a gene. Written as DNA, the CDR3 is TGTGCCATCAGAAACTCCGGGACTAGTCCCCCCGAGCAGTACTTC. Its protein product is CAIRNSGTSPPEQYF.

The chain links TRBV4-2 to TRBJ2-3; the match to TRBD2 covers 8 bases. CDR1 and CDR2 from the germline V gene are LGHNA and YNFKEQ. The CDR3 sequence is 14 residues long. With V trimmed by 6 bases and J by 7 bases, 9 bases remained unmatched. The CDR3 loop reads CASRDTAGVNTQYF. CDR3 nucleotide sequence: TGTGCCAGCAGGGACACAGCGGGAGTAAATACGCAGTATTTT.

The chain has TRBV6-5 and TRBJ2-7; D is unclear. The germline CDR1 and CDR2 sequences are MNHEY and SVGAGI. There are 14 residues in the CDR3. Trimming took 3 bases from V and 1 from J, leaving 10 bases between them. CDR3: CASSYRLNSYEQYF. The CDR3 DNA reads TGTGCCAGCAGTTATAGGCTCAATTCCTACGAGCAGTACTTC.

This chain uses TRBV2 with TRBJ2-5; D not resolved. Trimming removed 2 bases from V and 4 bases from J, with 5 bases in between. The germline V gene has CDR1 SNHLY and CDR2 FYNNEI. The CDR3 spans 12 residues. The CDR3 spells CASSESGETQYF. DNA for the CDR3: TGTGCCAGCAGTGAATCCGGAGAGACCCAGTACTTC.

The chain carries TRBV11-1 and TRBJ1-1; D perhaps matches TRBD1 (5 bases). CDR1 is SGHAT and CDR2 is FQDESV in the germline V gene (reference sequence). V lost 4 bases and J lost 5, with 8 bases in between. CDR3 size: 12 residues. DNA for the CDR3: TGTGCCAGCAGCTCAGGGTTGACTGAAGCTTTCTTT. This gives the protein CASSSGLTEAFF.

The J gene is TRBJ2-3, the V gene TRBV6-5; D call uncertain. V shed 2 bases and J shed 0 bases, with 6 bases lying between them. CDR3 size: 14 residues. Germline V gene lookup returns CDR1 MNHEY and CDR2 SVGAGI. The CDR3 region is CASSYAVSTDTQYF. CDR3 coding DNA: TGTGCCAGCAGTTACGCTGTGAGCACAGATACGCAGTATTTT.

The DNA of the CDR3 is TGTGCCAGCAGCCTTGGGACTAGCGGGACCAACTCTGGGGCCAACGTCCTGACTTTC. This codes for CASSLGTSGTNSGANVLTF. The V and J genes are TRBV14 and TRBJ2-6; TRBD2 matches 13 bases. Per the germline V gene, CDR1 is SGHDN and CDR2 is FVKESK. The CDR3 has 19 residues. J was trimmed by 0 bases and V by 4 bases; bases with no gene match: 6. The entire variable domain, with the rest obtained from reference TRBV14 and TRBJ2-6, is as follows: EAGVTQFPSHSVIEKGQTVTLRCDPISGHDNLYWYRRVMGKEIKFLLHFVKESKQDESGMPNNRFLAERTGGTYSTLKVQPAELEDSGVYFCASSLGTSGTNSGANVLTFGAGSRLTVL.

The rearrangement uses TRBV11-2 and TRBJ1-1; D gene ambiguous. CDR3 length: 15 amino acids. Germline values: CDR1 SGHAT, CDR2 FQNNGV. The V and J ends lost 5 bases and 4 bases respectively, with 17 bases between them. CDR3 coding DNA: TGTGCCAGCAGCCTGCTTAAGAGGTCGGCCACTGAAGCTTTCTTT. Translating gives CASSLLKRSATEAFF.

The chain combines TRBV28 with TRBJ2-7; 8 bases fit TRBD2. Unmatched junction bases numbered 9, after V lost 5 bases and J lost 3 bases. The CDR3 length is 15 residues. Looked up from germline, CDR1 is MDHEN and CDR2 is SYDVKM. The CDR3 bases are TGTGCCAGCAGTATGGGGGGACTAGTTATCTACGAGCAGTACTTC. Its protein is CASSMGGLVIYEQYF.

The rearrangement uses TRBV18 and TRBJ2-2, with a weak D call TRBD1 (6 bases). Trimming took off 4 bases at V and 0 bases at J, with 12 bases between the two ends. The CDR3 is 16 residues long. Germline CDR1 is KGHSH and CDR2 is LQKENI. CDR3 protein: CASSQLGGANTGELFF. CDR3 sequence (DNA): TGTGCCAGCTCACAACTAGGGGGAGCGAACACCGGGGAGCTGTTTTTT.

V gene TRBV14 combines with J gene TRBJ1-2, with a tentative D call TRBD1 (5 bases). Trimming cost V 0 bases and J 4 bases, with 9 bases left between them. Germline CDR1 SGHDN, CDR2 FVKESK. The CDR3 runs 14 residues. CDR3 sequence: CASSQDWQGYGYTF. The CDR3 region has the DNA TGTGCCAGCAGCCAAGATTGGCAGGGCTATGGCTACACCTTC.

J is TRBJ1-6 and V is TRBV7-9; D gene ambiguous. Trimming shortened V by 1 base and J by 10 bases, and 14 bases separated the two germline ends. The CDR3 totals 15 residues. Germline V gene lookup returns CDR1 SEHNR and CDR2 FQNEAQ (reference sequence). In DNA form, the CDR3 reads TGTGCCAGCAGCTTAGGGGGTGGTGGCGGATCACCCCTCCACTTT. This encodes CASSLGGGGGSPLHF.

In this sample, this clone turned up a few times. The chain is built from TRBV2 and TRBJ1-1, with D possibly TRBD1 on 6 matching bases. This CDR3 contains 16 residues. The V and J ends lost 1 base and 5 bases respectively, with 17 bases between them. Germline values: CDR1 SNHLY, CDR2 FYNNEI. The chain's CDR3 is CASSEGVGRGGTEAFF. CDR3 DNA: TGTGCCAGCAGTGAAGGGGTAGGCAGGGGAGGAACTGAAGCTTTCTTT.

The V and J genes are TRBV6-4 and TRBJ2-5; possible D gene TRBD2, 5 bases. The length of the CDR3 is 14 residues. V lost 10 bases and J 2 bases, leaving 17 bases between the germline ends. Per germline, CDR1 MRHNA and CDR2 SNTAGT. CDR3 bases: TGTGCCAATTTCACCTCAGCGGAGCAAGAGACCCAGTACTTC. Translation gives CANFTSAEQETQYF.

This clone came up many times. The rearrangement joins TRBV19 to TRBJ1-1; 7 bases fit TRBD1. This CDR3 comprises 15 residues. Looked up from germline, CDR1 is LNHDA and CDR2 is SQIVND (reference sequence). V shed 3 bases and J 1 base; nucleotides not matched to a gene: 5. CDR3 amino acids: CASSIVGGANTEAFF. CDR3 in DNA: TGTGCCAGTAGTATTGTAGGGGGCGCGAACACTGAAGCTTTCTTT.

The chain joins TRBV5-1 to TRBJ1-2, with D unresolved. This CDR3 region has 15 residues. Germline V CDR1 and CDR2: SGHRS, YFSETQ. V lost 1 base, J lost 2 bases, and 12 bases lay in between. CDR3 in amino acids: CASSLLGSLNYGYTF. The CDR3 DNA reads TGCGCCAGCAGCTTGTTGGGCTCCCTCAACTATGGCTACACCTTC.

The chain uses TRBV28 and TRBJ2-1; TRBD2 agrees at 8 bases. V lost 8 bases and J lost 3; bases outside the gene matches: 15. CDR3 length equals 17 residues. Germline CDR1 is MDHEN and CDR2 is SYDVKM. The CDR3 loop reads CASCPTLGRGGYNEQFF. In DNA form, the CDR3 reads TGTGCCAGCTGTCCTACCCTCGGGAGGGGGGGCTACAATGAGCAGTTCTTC.

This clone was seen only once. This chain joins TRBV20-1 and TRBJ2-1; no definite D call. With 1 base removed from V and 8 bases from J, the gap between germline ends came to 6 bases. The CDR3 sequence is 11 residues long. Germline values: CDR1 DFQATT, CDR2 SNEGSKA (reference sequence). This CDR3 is CSARVTYEQFF. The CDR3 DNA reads TGCAGTGCTAGAGTGACTTATGAGCAGTTCTTC.

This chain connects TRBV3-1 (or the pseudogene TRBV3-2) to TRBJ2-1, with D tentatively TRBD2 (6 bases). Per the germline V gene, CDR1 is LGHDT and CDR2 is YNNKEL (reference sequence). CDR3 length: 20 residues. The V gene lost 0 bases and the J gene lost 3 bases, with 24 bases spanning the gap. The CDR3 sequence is CASSQDLSGEVDLVYNEQFF. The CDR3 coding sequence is TGTGCCAGCAGCCAAGATCTTAGCGGTGAGGTAGATTTGGTCTACAATGAGCAGTTCTTC.

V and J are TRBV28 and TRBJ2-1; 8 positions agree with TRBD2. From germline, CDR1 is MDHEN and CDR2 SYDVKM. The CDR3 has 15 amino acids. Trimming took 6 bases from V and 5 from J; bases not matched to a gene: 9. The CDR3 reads CASRVAGRGNNEQFF. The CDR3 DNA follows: TGTGCCAGCAGGGTAGCGGGGAGGGGTAACAATGAGCAGTTCTTC.

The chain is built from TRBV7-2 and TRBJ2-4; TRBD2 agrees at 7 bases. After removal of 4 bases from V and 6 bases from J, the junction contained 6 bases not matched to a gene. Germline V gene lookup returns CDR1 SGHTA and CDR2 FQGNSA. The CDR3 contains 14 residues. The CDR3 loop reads CASSSLTSPNIQYF. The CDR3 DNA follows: TGTGCCAGCAGCTCGCTGACTAGCCCAAACATTCAGTACTTC.

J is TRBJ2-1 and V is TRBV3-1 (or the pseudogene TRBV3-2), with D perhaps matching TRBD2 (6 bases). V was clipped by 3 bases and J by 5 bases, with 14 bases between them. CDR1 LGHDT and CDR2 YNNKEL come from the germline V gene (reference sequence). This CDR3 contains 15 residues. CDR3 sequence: CASSQAIAAHNEQFF. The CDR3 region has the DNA TGTGCCAGCAGCCAGGCAATAGCGGCCCACAATGAGCAGTTCTTC.

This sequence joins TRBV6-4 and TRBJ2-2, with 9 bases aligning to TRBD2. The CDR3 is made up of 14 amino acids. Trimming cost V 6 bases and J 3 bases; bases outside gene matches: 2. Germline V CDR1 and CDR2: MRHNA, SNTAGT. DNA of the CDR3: TGTGCCAGCAGGGTAGCGGGGGACACCGGGGAGCTGTTTTTT. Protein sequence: CASRVAGDTGELFF.

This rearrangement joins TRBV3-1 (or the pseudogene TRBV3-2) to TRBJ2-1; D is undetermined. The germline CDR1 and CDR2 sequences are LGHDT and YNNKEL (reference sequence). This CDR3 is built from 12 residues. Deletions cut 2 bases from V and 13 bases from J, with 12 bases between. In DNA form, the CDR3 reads TGTGCCAGCAGCCAAAGCCGGGTCGGACAGTTCTTC. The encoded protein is CASSQSRVGQFF.

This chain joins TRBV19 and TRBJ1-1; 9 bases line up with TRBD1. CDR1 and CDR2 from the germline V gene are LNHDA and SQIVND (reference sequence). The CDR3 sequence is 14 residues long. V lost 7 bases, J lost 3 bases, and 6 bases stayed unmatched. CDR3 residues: CASTRDRADTEAFF. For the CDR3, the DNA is TGTGCCAGTACACGGGACAGGGCTGACACTGAAGCTTTCTTT.

CDR3 in amino acids: CATSRDRGGGDEKLFF. The CDR3 bases are TGTGCCACCAGCAGAGATCGGGGGGGCGGGGATGAAAAACTGTTTTTT. The chain is built from TRBV15 and TRBJ1-4; D might be TRBD1 (6 bases). Per the germline V gene, CDR1 is LNHNV and CDR2 is YYDKDF (reference sequence). The CDR3 consists of 16 residues. V gave up 0 bases and J gave up 6 bases, with 14 bases separating them.

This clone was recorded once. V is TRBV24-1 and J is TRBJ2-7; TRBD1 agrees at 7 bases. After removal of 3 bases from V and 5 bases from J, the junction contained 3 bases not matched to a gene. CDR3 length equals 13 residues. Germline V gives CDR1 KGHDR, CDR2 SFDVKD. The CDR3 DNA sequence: TGTGCCACCAGTGATGATACAGGGGACGAGCAGTACTTC. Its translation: CATSDDTGDEQYF.

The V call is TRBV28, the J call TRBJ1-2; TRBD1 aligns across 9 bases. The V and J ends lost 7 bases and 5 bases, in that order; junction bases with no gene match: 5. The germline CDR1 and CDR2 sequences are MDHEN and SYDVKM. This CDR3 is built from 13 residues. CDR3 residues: CASMTGGKYGYTF. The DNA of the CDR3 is TGTGCCAGCATGACAGGGGGGAAATATGGCTACACCTTC.

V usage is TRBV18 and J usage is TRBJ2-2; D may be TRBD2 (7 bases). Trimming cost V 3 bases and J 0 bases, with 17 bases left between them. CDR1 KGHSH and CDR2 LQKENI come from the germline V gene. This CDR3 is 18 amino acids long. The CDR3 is CASSPAGGLTSNTGELFF. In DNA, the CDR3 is TGTGCCAGCTCACCCGCCGGGGGGCTAACATCGAACACCGGGGAGCTGTTTTTT.

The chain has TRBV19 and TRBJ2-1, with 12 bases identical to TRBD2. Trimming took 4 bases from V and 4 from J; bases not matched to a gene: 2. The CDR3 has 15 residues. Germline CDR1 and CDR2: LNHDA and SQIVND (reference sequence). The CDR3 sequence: CASSRTSGTYNEQFF. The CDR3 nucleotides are TGTGCCAGTAGTAGGACTAGCGGGACTTACAATGAGCAGTTCTTC.